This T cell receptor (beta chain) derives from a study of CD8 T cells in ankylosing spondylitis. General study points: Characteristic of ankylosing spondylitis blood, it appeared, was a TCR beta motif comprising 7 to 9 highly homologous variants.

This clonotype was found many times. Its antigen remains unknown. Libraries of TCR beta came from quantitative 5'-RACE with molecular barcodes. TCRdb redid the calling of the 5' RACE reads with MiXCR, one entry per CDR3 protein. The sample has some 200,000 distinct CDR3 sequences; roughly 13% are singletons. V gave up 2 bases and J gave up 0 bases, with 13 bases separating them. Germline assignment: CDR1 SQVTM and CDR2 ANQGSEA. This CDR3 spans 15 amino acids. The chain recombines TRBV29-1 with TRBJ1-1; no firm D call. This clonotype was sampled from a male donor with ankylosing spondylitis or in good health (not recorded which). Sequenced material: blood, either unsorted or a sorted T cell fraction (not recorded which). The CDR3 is CSVESFRVMNTEAFF. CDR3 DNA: TGCAGCGTTGAAAGTTTTAGGGTCATGAACACTGAAGCTTTCTTT.